Listed below are T cell receptor beta chains from one sample, sequenced in a study of vaccination effects on CD4 cells after COVID-19. TCRdb keeps only in-frame clones here, not all; method: immunoSEQ multiplex PCR. The sample consists of around 60,000 clones, around 69% of them appearing once. Their target antigens are unknown. The specimen was CD4+ T cells from PBMCs cultured with HCoV-NL63 spike peptides, collected before COVID-19 vaccination. These receptors came from a human donor who received a COVID-19 vaccine. The conserved cysteine and the conserved F or W are not part of the CDR3 here.

J | V | CDR3
TRBJ1-1 | TRBV10-2 | ASRNQGRTEAF
TRBJ2-1 | TRBV2 | ASSGSGGEQF
TRBJ1-5 | TRBV21-1 | ASSKVDRERHGNQPQH
TRBJ2-2 | TRBV3-1/TRBV3-2 | ASSLLGGGNTGELF
TRBJ1-4 | TRBV18 | ASSPLQRSNEKLF
TRBJ2-2 | TRBV6-5 | ASSYSGTGELF
TRBJ1-4 | TRBV7-9 | ASSALSTNEKLF
TRBJ2-3 | TRBV27 | ASRDRRDRGLSTDTQY
TRBJ1-5 | TRBV19 | ASSGSTSNQPQH
TRBJ2-5 | TRBV7-9 | ASSFSETQY
TRBJ1-2 | TRBV30 | AWSKGPSSRGYT
TRBJ2-2 | TRBV2 | ASTRTKNTGELF
TRBJ1-2 | TRBV6-6 | ASSQSTGPSYGYT
TRBJ1-2 | TRBV5-1 | ASSLIGQNYGYT
TRBJ1-2 | TRBV6-2/TRBV6-3 | ASSEPDESDNYGYT
TRBJ1-1 | TRBV3-1/TRBV3-2 | ASSLQGLNTEAF
TRBJ1-4 | TRBV29-1 | SVATTAQNEKLF
TRBJ2-5 | TRBV3-1/TRBV3-2 | ASSRSLGETQY
TRBJ2-1 | TRBV29-1 | SVDRLAGDNEQF
TRBJ1-1 | TRBV7-3 | ASSPAAENTEAF
TRBJ1-3 | TRBV7-2 | ASSLASGDTIY
TRBJ1-5 | TRBV5-1 | ASSLTGNQPQH
TRBJ1-1 | TRBV19 | ASSISRTLGAF
TRBJ2-5 | TRBV24-1 | ATSLSGETWGETQY
TRBJ2-5 | TRBV25-1 | ASSVGDTRETQY
TRBJ2-4 | TRBV29-1 | SVEPTRGEDIQY
TRBJ1-3 | TRBV9 | ASSAYPGSGNTIY
TRBJ2-1 | TRBV19 | ASSSLAGGGNEQF